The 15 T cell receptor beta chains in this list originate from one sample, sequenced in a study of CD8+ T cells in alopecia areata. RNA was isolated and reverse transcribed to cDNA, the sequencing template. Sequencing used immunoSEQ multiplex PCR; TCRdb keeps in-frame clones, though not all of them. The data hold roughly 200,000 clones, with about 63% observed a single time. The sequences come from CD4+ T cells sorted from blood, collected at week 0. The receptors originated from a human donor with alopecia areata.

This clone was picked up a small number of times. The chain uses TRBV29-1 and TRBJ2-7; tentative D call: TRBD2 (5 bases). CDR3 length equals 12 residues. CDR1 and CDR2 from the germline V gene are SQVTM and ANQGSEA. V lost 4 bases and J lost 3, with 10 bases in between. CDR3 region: CSVGLGSYEQYF. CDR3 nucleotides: TGCAGCGTTGGACTGGGGAGCTACGAGCAGTACTTC.

The CDR3 loop reads CASSQSGHTPKYEQYF. CDR3 DNA sequence: TGCGCCAGCAGTCAATCGGGCCACACACCTAAATACGAGCAGTACTTC. This chain links TRBV23-1 with TRBJ2-7; D uncertain. TRBV23-1 is filed as an ORF, its function uncertain. V lost 0 bases and J 4 bases, leaving 16 bases between the germline ends. This CDR3 is built from 16 residues.

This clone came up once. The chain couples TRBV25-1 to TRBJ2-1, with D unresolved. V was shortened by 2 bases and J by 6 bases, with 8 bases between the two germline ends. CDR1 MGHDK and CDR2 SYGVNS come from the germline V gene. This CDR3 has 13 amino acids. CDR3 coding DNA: TGTGCCAGCAGTGAAGACCGTAGCAATGAGCAGTTCTTC. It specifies CASSEDRSNEQFF.

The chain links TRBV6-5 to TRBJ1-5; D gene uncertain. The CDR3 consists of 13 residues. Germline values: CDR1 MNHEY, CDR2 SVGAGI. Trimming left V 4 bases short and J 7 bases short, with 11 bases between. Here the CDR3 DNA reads TGTGCCAGCAGTTCCGGGGTGAGGCAGCCCCAGCATTTT. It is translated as CASSSGVRQPQHF.

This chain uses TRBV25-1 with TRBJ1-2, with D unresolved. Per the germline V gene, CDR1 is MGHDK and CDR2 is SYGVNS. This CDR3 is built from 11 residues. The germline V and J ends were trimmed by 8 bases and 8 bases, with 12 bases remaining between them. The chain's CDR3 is CASGQVGGYTF. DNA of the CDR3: TGTGCCAGCGGCCAAGTGGGAGGCTACACCTTC.

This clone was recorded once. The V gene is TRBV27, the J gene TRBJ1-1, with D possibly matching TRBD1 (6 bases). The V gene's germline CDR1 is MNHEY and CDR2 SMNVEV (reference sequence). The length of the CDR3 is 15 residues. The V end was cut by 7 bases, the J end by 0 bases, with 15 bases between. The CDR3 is CASTLGGGMNTEAFF. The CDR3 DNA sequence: TGTGCCAGCACCCTAGGGGGGGGCATGAACACTGAAGCTTTCTTT.

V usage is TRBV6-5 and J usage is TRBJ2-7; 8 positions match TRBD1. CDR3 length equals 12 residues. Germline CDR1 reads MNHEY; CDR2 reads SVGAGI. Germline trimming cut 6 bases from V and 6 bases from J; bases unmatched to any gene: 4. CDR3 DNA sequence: TGTGCCAGCAGCGCAGGGGGCCGCGAGCAGTACTTC. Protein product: CASSAGGREQYF.

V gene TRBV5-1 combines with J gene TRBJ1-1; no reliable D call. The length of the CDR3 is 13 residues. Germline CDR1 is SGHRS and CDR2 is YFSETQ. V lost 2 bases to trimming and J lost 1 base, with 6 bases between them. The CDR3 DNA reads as TGCGCCAGCAGCTTTAATCGGAACACTGAAGCTTTCTTT. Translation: CASSFNRNTEAFF.

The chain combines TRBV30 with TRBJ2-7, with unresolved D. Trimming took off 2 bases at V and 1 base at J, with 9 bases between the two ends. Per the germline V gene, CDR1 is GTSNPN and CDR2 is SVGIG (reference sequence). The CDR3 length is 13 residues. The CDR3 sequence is CAWSHKGSYEQYF. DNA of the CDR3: TGTGCCTGGAGTCACAAGGGATCCTACGAGCAGTACTTC.

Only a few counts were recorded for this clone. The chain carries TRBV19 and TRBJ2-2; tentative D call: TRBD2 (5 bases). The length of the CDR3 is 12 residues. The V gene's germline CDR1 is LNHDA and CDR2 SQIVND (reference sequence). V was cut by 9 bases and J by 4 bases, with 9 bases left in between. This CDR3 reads CASWESTGELFF. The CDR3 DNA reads TGTGCCAGCTGGGAGTCCACCGGGGAGCTGTTTTTT.

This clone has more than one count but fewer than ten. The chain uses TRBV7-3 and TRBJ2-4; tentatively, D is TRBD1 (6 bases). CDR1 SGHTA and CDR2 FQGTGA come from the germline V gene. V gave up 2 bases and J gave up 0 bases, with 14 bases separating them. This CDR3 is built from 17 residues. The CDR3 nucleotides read TGTGCCAGCAGCTTATCCGGACAGCTCCTAGCCAAAAACATTCAGTACTTC. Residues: CASSLSGQLLAKNIQYF.

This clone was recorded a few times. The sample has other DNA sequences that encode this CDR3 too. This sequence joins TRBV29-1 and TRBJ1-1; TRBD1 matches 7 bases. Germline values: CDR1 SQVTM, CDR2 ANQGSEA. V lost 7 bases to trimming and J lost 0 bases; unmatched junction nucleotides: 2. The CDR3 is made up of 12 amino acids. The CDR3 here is CSAGTVNTEAFF. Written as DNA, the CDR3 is TGCAGCGCCGGGACAGTGAACACTGAAGCTTTCTTT.

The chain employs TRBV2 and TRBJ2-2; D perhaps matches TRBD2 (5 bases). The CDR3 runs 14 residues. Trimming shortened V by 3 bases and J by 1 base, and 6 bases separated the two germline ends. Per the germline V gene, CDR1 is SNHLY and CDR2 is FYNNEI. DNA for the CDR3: TGTGCCAGCAGTGAGAGCGGGAACACCGGGGAGCTGTTTTTT. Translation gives CASSESGNTGELFF.

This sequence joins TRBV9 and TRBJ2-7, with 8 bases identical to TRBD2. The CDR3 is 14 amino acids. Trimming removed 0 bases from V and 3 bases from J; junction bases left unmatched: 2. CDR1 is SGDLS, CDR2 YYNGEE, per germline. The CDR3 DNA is TGTGCCAGCAGCGTAGCTGGGACTAGCTACGAGCAGTACTTC. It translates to CASSVAGTSYEQYF.

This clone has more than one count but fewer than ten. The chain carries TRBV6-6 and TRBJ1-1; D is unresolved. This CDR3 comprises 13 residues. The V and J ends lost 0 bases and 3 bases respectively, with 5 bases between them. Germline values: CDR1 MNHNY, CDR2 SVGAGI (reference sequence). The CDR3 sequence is CASSYSRDTEAFF. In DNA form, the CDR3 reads TGTGCCAGCAGTTACTCGAGGGACACTGAAGCTTTCTTT.